The clone carrying this T cell receptor beta chain has a count of ten or more. The data were obtained in a study of early T cells in non-severe SARS-CoV-2 infection. V shed 1 base, J shed 4 bases, and the junction held 6 bases outside the gene matches. The CDR3 spans 15 residues. The germline V gene has CDR1 SGHKS and CDR2 YYEKEE (reference sequence). TCRdb independently ran MiXCR on the 5' RACE reads; one entry per CDR3 protein. The sample holds about 30,000 distinct CDR3 sequences; around 6.6% are singletons and the top ten take over 30%. Sequences were obtained from whole blood. The source of this sequence is an adult who was a healthcare worker with PCR-confirmed SARS-CoV-2 infection or an uninfected control (not recorded which). The chain recombines TRBV5-5 with TRBJ2-5, with 8 positions matching TRBD1. This chain's CDR3 is CASSLTGTGGETQYF. CDR3 in DNA: TGTGCCAGCAGCTTGACCGGGACAGGAGGAGAGACCCAGTACTTC.